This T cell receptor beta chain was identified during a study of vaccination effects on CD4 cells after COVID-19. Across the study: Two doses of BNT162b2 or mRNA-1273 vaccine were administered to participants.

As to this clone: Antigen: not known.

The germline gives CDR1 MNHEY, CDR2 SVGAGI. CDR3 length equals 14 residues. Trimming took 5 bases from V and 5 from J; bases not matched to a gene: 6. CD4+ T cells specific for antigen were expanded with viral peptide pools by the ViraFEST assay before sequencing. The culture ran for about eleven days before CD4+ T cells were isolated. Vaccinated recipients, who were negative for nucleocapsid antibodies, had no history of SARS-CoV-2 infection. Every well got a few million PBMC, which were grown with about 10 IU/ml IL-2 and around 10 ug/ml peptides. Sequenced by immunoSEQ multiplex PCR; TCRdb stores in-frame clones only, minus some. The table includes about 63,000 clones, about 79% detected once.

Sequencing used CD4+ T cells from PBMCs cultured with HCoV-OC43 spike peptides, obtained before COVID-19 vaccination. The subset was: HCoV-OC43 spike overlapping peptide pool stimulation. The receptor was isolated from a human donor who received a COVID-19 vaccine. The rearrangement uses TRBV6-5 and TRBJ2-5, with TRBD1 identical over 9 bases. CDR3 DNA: TGTGCCAGCAGTACAGGGGGCAAGCGGGAGACCCAGTACTTC. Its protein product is CASSTGGKRETQYF.